One and the same sample provided the 22 T cell receptor beta chains below, sequenced in a study of blood T cells in healthy people across ages (dated by TCRdb to between 2015 and 2016). The library was made by 5' RACE. Sequencing took place on an Illumina HiSeq 2500. A second roughly 7 to 12 cycle PCR used a sample-barcoded 5' primer and a J-beta primer mix. Starting from the raw public reads, TCRdb applied fastp trimming at Q25, assembled clones with MiXCR and retained in-frame beta chains. Each record represents a unique CDR3 protein, reported with the most common genes and DNA among its rows. A total of about 1.7 million distinct CDR3 sequences appear in this sample, 25% to 30% of them only once. The ten largest make up 7.7% of the sample. Sequenced sample: blood. These receptor sequences come from a woman in her thirties in good health.

About this clonotype: Being one base from a much bigger clone, this may be a read error. J is TRBJ2-1 and V is TRBV12-3 or TRBV12-4; tentative D call: TRBD1 (6 bases). The CDR3 sequence is 13 residues long. Trimming shortened V by 4 bases and J by 10 bases, and 14 bases separated the two germline ends. Here the CDR3 reads CASSSGHQYEQFF. In DNA, the CDR3 is TGTGCCAGCAGTTCGGGACACCAGTACGAGCAGTTCTTC.

Only one count was recorded for this clonotype. The V call is TRBV7-9, the J call TRBJ1-2, with a possible D match to TRBD1 (5 bases). Germline V gene data show CDR1 as SEHNR and CDR2 as FQNEAQ (reference sequence). V gave up 3 bases and J gave up 4 bases, with 9 bases separating them. The CDR3 sequence is 13 residues long. The chain's CDR3 is CASSFGDLYGYTF. DNA of the CDR3: TGTGCCAGCAGCTTCGGGGACCTCTATGGCTACACCTTC.

V and J are TRBV5-1 and TRBJ2-2; the D is unclear. Looked up from germline, CDR1 is SGHRS and CDR2 is YFSETQ. There are 16 residues in the CDR3. V was shortened by 0 bases and J by 6 bases, with 15 bases between the two germline ends. The CDR3 protein is CASSLGPSGIAGELFF. CDR3 bases: TGCGCCAGCAGCTTGGGTCCTTCGGGCATAGCCGGGGAGCTGTTTTTT.

The chain couples TRBV12-3 or TRBV12-4 to TRBJ2-7; 7 bases are a match to TRBD2. This CDR3 is built from 12 residues. V lost 10 bases, J lost 5 bases, and 8 bases stayed unmatched. The CDR3 DNA sequence: TGTGCCAACAATCAGGGAGGGGACGAGCAGTACTTC. Translated, it gives CANNQGGDEQYF.

This chain uses TRBV11-2 with TRBJ1-5; no reliable D call. V lost 1 base and J lost 0, with 10 bases in between. The CDR3 has 16 amino acids. CDR1 is SGHAT, CDR2 FQNNGV, per germline. CDR3 residues: CASSLAGRYSNQPQHF. As DNA, the CDR3 is TGTGCCAGCAGCTTAGCCGGCAGGTATAGCAATCAGCCCCAGCATTTT. Filled out from reference TRBV11-2 and TRBJ1-5, the complete variable domain reads EAGVAQSPRYKIIEKRQSVAFWCNPISGHATLYWYQQILGQGPKLLIQFQNNGVVDDSQLPKDRFSAERLKGVDSTLKIQPAKLEDSAVYLCASSLAGRYSNQPQHFGDGTRLSIL.

A remark on this clonotype: A much larger clone sits a single nucleotide away, making a read error possible. This chain uses TRBV29-1 with TRBJ2-4, with a possible D match to TRBD1 (6 bases). The V end lost 3 bases, the J end lost 13 bases, and 19 bases lay between the germline ends. CDR1 and CDR2 from the germline V gene are SQVTM and ANQGSEA. This CDR3 comprises 13 residues. CDR3 residues: CSVDVAGDNEQYF. DNA for the CDR3: TGCAGCGTTGATGTTGCTGGGGACAATGAGCAGTACTTC.

The rearrangement links TRBV12-3 or TRBV12-4 to TRBJ2-1, with a possible D match to TRBD1 (5 bases). CDR3 size: 13 residues. Trimming took off 3 bases at V and 10 bases at J, with 13 bases between the two ends. The CDR3 sequence: CASSFGVSGEQFF. DNA for the CDR3: TGTGCCAGCAGTTTTGGGGTATCAGGGGAGCAGTTCTTC.

This clonotype was seen a handful of times. V is TRBV7-7 and J is TRBJ2-7; 9 bases agree with TRBD1. After removal of 7 bases from V and 1 base from J, the junction contained 5 bases not matched to a gene. Germline assignment: CDR1 SSHAT and CDR2 FNYEAQ (reference sequence). The CDR3 has 14 residues. CDR3 protein: CASNFGTGSYEQYF. The DNA for the CDR3 is TGTGCCAGCAACTTCGGGACAGGGTCCTACGAGCAGTACTTC.

This chain links TRBV18 with TRBJ1-1; D unresolved. Trimming took 3 bases from V and 5 from J, leaving 10 bases between them. This CDR3 has 13 residues. Per the germline V gene, CDR1 is KGHSH and CDR2 is LQKENI. The CDR3 sequence is CASSPLAETEAFF. In nucleotides, the CDR3 is TGTGCCAGCTCACCCCTTGCCGAGACTGAAGCTTTCTTT.

This clonotype was detected only a few times. Just one base apart from a much larger clone, this may be a read error. V is TRBV12-3 or TRBV12-4 and J is TRBJ2-1; 8 bases align to TRBD2. Unmatched junction bases numbered 5, after V lost 4 bases and J lost 0 bases. The CDR3 sequence is 16 residues long. The DNA of the CDR3 is TGTGCCAGCAGTTCTGGCGGGGGGTACTCCTACAATGAGCAGTTCTTC. Its protein product is CASSSGGGYSYNEQFF.

This clonotype was detected a few times. The V and J genes are TRBV18 and TRBJ2-5; TRBD2 matches 13 bases. J was trimmed by 3 bases and V by 3 bases; bases with no gene match: 4. CDR1 is KGHSH, CDR2 LQKENI, per germline. The CDR3 covers 16 residues. The CDR3 is CASSPQTSGGEETQYF. The DNA for the CDR3 is TGTGCCAGCTCACCCCAAACTAGCGGGGGGGAAGAGACCCAGTACTTC.

This clonotype was found a few times. A much larger clone differs by one base, so this may be a read error. The V gene is TRBV29-1, the J gene TRBJ1-2; no firm D call. The CDR3 consists of 12 residues. Germline CDR1 reads SQVTM; CDR2 reads ANQGSEA. The V end lost 4 bases, the J end lost 9 bases, and 15 bases lay between the germline ends. Here the CDR3 reads CSVGGGLWSYTF. The CDR3 nucleotides read TGCAGCGTTGGTGGCGGACTATGGAGCTACACCTTC.

In this sample, this clonotype turned up many times. The chain uses TRBV15 and TRBJ2-5, with D uncertain. The CDR3 has 12 amino acids. Trimming shortened V by 6 bases and J by 1 base, and 6 bases separated the two germline ends. From germline, CDR1 is LNHNV and CDR2 YYDKDF (reference sequence). The CDR3 coding sequence is TGTGCCACCAGTCTGGGCCAAGAGACCCAGTACTTC. It is translated as CATSLGQETQYF.

This clonotype was detected many times. The rearrangement joins TRBV11-2 to TRBJ2-4, with 9 bases identical to TRBD2. This CDR3 has 19 amino acids. Germline lookup yields CDR1 SGHAT and CDR2 FQNNGV. The junction had 14 bases not matched to a gene; V was cut back by 5 bases and J by 0 bases. The CDR3, as DNA: TGTGCCAGCAGCCGATGGGGGAGCGGGAGGTCTGTAGCCAAAAACATTCAGTACTTC. It encodes CASSRWGSGRSVAKNIQYF.

The chain joins TRBV6-2 or TRBV6-3 to TRBJ2-1, with D unclear. The V and J ends lost 2 bases and 5 bases respectively, with 22 bases between them. Germline V gene data show CDR1 as MNHEY and CDR2 as SVGEGT. The CDR3 extends over 18 amino acids. DNA for the CDR3: TGTGCCAGCAGTTACCCGGGTGGGGTAGTGGGAATCCACAATGAGCAGTTCTTC. Protein product: CASSYPGGVVGIHNEQFF.

The table lists this clonotype with many counts. J is TRBJ2-7 and V is TRBV5-1; TRBD1 agrees at 8 bases. Germline values: CDR1 SGHRS, CDR2 YFSETQ. The junction had 9 bases not matched to a gene; V was cut back by 2 bases and J by 2 bases. CDR3 length equals 16 residues. For the CDR3, the DNA is TGCGCCAGCAGCTTCACCCCGGACAGGGAGACCTACGAGCAGTACTTC. Its translation is CASSFTPDRETYEQYF.

This clonotype was seen more than once but under ten times. The chain uses TRBV20-1 and TRBJ1-2; possible D gene TRBD1, 5 bases. Trimming pared 5 bases from V and 9 bases from J, leaving 16 bases between. CDR1 and CDR2 from the germline V gene are DFQATT and SNEGSKA (reference sequence). There are 12 residues in the CDR3. In DNA form, the CDR3 reads TGCAGTGCTTTAAAAATAGGGGATAGCTACACCTTC. Translated: CSALKIGDSYTF.

V is TRBV12-3 or TRBV12-4 and J is TRBJ2-1, with D perhaps being TRBD1 or TRBD2 (5 bases each). V was trimmed by 6 bases and J by 10 bases, leaving 19 bases between them. The CDR3 length is 14 residues. CDR3 protein: CASSRGSVTYEQFF. CDR3 coding DNA: TGTGCCAGCAGCCGGGGCAGCGTGACCTACGAGCAGTTCTTC.

This clonotype has more than one count but fewer than ten. This may be a read error: a much more frequent sequence differs by one nucleotide. The chain has TRBV29-1 and TRBJ2-5; TRBD2 is a possible D gene (6 bases). In germline, CDR1 is SQVTM, CDR2 ANQGSEA. This CDR3 comprises 14 residues. Trimming removed 7 bases from V and 0 bases from J, with 15 bases in between. CDR3 amino acids: CSGISGAYQETQYF. The CDR3 nucleotides read TGCAGCGGGATTAGCGGAGCGTACCAAGAGACCCAGTACTTC.

This clonotype was seen more than once but under ten times. The V gene is TRBV29-1, the J gene TRBJ1-2; no clear D gene. Germline CDR1 and CDR2: SQVTM and ANQGSEA. The CDR3 is 13 amino acids. Trimming cost V 1 base and J 8 bases, with 14 bases left between them. The CDR3 DNA sequence: TGCAGCGTTGAAGGCAGTCCTCCGGCGGGCTACACCTTC. Protein product: CSVEGSPPAGYTF. The complete variable domain, with remaining parts taken from reference TRBV29-1 and TRBJ1-2, reads SAVISQKPSRDICQRGTSLTIQCQVDSQVTMMFWYRQQPGQSLTLIATANQGSEATYESGFVIDKFPISRPNLTFSTLTVSNMSPEDSSIYLCSVEGSPPAGYTFGSGTRLTVV.

Only a few counts were recorded for this clonotype. The genes are TRBV7-3 and TRBJ2-1, with D possibly matching TRBD2 (7 bases). The CDR3 has 15 residues. V shed 5 bases and J shed 2 bases, with 13 bases lying between them. Germline V lookup: CDR1 SGHTA, CDR2 FQGTGA. DNA of the CDR3: TGTGCCAGCAGCCCGGAAGGGGGGGCCTACAATGAGCAGTTCTTC. This translates into CASSPEGGAYNEQFF.

This clonotype was picked up a small number of times. The V call is TRBV10-3, the J call TRBJ1-1, with D unclear. The germline V gene encodes CDR1 ENHRY and CDR2 SYGVKD. Trimming cost V 6 bases and J 5 bases, with 10 bases left between them. The CDR3 is 12 amino acids. CDR3: CAIRDGETEAFF. As DNA, the CDR3 is TGTGCCATCAGGGACGGGGAGACTGAAGCTTTCTTT.